This T cell receptor (beta chain) was observed in a study of blood T cell repertoires in COVID-19. Overall study context: There were acute and convalescent COVID-19 samples, and they came from the United States, Italy and Spain. PBMCs, B-cell-depleted T cells, or T cells provided the cDNA or gDNA that made up the material.

This CDR3 has 14 amino acids. Trimming at V came to 5 bases and at J to 5 bases, leaving 5 bases not matched to a gene. Germline values: CDR1 LGHDT, CDR2 YNNKEL (reference sequence). As handled by the study authors: For nucleated cells, counts were estimated from reference gene primer amplification. The method was immunoSEQ multiplex PCR; TCRdb's version includes in-frame clones alone and lacks a portion of them. That table gives V, J and clone size, and the DNA gave D and trimming. The sample consists of tens of thousands of clones, around 85% of them appearing once. The chain couples TRBV3-1 (or the pseudogene TRBV3-2) to TRBJ2-7; 11 bases map to TRBD1. The sequenced sample consisted of peripheral blood. The receptor was isolated from a woman at least 80 years old with active or convalescent COVID-19. In DNA, the CDR3 is TGTGCCAGCAGCATCCGGACAGGGGGCCACGAGCAGTACTTC. This sequence encodes CASSIRTGGHEQYF.